The 28 T cell receptor beta chains listed next were all sequenced from one sample in a study of technical replicates of blood from several donors. Only in-frame clones appear in the TCRdb table, and some are missing; sequencing was by immunoSEQ multiplex PCR. This sample carries 85,000 to 100,000 clones, approximately 95% of them seen once, and the ten largest clones take approximately 0.23%. Sample: T cells isolated from PBMCs. The receptors originated from a human donor in good health.

This clone was recorded once. This sequence joins TRBV6-6 and TRBJ2-3, with 7 bases aligning to TRBD1. The V segment lost 5 bases and the J segment 6 bases; nucleotides outside the gene matches: 11. The CDR3 has 15 amino acids. Germline V gives CDR1 MNHNY, CDR2 SVGAGI (reference sequence). The CDR3 loop is CASSLYRGRNDTQYF. The DNA for the CDR3 is TGTGCCAGCAGTCTTTACAGGGGACGAAACGATACGCAGTATTTT.

The gene calls are TRBV19 and TRBJ2-6; 7 bases fit TRBD1. Losses at the gene ends were 3 bases for V and 1 base for J; bases not matched to a gene: 3. The CDR3 is 16 amino acids. CDR1 and CDR2 from the germline V gene are LNHDA and SQIVND (reference sequence). The CDR3 sequence is CASSIIRGSGANVLTF. For the CDR3, the DNA is TGTGCCAGTAGTATCATCAGGGGGTCTGGGGCCAACGTCCTGACTTTC.

The chain couples TRBV28 to TRBJ2-7; D is ambiguous. The V end was cut by 4 bases, the J end by 0 bases, with 4 bases between. The germline V gene encodes CDR1 MDHEN and CDR2 SYDVKM. The CDR3 runs to 12 residues. The CDR3 DNA sequence: TGTGCCAGCAGTTGGAGCTCCTACGAGCAGTACTTC. It specifies CASSWSSYEQYF.

This chain links TRBV2 with TRBJ2-2, with 9 bases that match TRBD1. The CDR3 runs 14 residues. Germline V gene data show CDR1 as SNHLY and CDR2 as FYNNEI. J gave up 9 bases and V 8 bases, and 10 bases lay outside the gene matches. CDR3 sequence: CASDSGTGRRELFF. The CDR3 DNA reads TGTGCCAGCGACTCGGGGACAGGGAGACGGGAGCTGTTTTTT.

The chain is built from TRBV9 and TRBJ1-2; 7 bases line up with TRBD1. This CDR3 spans 14 amino acids. From germline, CDR1 is SGDLS and CDR2 YYNGEE. Trimming took 8 bases from V and 4 from J; bases not matched to a gene: 11. The CDR3, as DNA: TGTGCCAGTAAAGAGACAGGGCGGTCCTATGGCTACACCTTC. Protein: CASKETGRSYGYTF.

The DNA of the CDR3 is TGTGCCAGCAGCCCTAATCGACGGATTTCTAGTGGCTACACCTTC. Residues: CASSPNRRISSGYTF. The J gene is TRBJ1-2, the V gene TRBV6-5, with D hard to call. The germline V and J ends were trimmed by 6 bases and 7 bases, with 21 bases remaining between them. CDR3 length equals 15 residues. Per germline, CDR1 MNHEY and CDR2 SVGAGI.

The rearrangement uses TRBV27 and TRBJ2-2; 8 nucleotides agree with TRBD1. This CDR3 comprises 16 residues. CDR1 and CDR2 (germline): MNHEY, SMNVEV (reference sequence). Unmatched junction bases numbered 14, after V lost 6 bases and J lost 8 bases. The CDR3 here is CASSYPTLTGAGELFF. The CDR3 nucleotides read TGTGCCAGCAGCTACCCGACCTTGACAGGGGCTGGGGAGCTGTTTTTT.

J is TRBJ2-3 and V is TRBV30; 14 nucleotides align to TRBD2. The V gene's germline CDR1 is GTSNPN and CDR2 SVGIG (reference sequence). The length of the CDR3 is 16 residues. The V segment lost 2 bases and the J segment 4 bases; nucleotides outside the gene matches: 5. Here the CDR3 DNA reads TGTGCCTGGAGTCAGACTAGCGGGGGGGCCCCAGATACGCAGTATTTT. This sequence encodes CAWSQTSGGAPDTQYF. Together with reference TRBV30 and TRBJ2-3, the CDR3 gives the full variable domain: SQTIHQWPATLVQPVGSPLSLECTVEGTSNPNLYWYRQAAGRGLQLLFYSVGIGQISSEVPQNLSASRPQDRQFILSSKKLLLSDSGFYLCAWSQTSGGAPDTQYFGPGTRLTVL.

The genes are TRBV30 and TRBJ2-7, with D possibly TRBD1 on 6 matching bases. CDR1 is GTSNPN and CDR2 is SVGIG in the germline V gene (reference sequence). The CDR3 is 12 residues long. Trimming took off 5 bases at V and 0 bases at J, with 8 bases between the two ends. CDR3 nucleotide sequence: TGTGCCTGGGACAGGAGCTCCTACGAGCAGTACTTC. Amino acid sequence: CAWDRSSYEQYF.

The chain couples TRBV19 to TRBJ1-3, with a weak D call TRBD1 (6 bases). The CDR3 is 13 amino acids. CDR1 LNHDA and CDR2 SQIVND come from the germline V gene (reference sequence). V was cut by 3 bases and J by 4 bases, with 7 bases left in between. Here the CDR3 DNA reads TGTGCCAGTAGTATGGACAGCGGAAACACCATATATTTT. This translates into CASSMDSGNTIYF.

The chain employs TRBV15 and TRBJ2-7; 8 bases are a match to TRBD2. Germline assignment: CDR1 LNHNV and CDR2 YYDKDF (reference sequence). The CDR3 totals 17 residues. The ends lost 3 bases at V and 5 bases at J; junction bases unmatched: 15. The CDR3 is CATSRGQTLAGKDEQYF. CDR3 DNA sequence: TGTGCCACCAGCAGGGGCCAAACTCTAGCGGGCAAAGACGAGCAGTACTTC.

The chain links TRBV28 to TRBJ1-3, with 8 bases lining up with TRBD1. CDR1 and CDR2 from the germline V gene are MDHEN and SYDVKM. Trimming at V came to 7 bases and at J to 4 bases, leaving 18 bases not matched to a gene. The CDR3 is 18 amino acids. The CDR3 loop reads CASTSDRETLLRGNTIYF. CDR3 DNA: TGTGCCAGCACCTCGGACAGGGAGACCCTCTTGAGAGGAAACACCATATATTTT.

The chain is built from TRBV27 and TRBJ1-2; 8 bases are shared with TRBD1. The CDR3 consists of 14 residues. Germline V gives CDR1 MNHEY, CDR2 SMNVEV (reference sequence). Trimming cost V 6 bases and J 4 bases; bases outside gene matches: 7. DNA for the CDR3: TGTGCCAGCAGGGAACTAGGACAGGGCTATGGCTACACCTTC. Its protein is CASRELGQGYGYTF.

This chain joins TRBV6-5 and TRBJ2-2; D is perhaps TRBD1 (6 bases). Germline V gene data show CDR1 as MNHEY and CDR2 as SVGAGI. The V gene lost 6 bases and the J gene lost 0 bases, with 11 bases spanning the gap. The CDR3 length is 15 residues. In DNA form, the CDR3 reads TGTGCCAGCAGGGCAGGACAGACGAACACCGGGGAGCTGTTTTTT. It codes for CASRAGQTNTGELFF.

The chain employs TRBV2 and TRBJ2-3; weak D call: TRBD2 (6 bases). The CDR3 length is 16 residues. Germline CDR1 SNHLY, CDR2 FYNNEI. V gave up 6 bases and J gave up 2 bases, with 18 bases separating them. The chain's CDR3 is CASRYYMGGNTDTQYF. CDR3 coding DNA: TGTGCCAGCAGATATTACATGGGCGGGAACACAGATACGCAGTATTTT.

The gene calls are TRBV6-5 and TRBJ2-7; 10 bases map to TRBD1. V gave up 2 bases and J gave up 6 bases; unmatched junction bases: 1. Germline CDR1 reads MNHEY; CDR2 reads SVGAGI. CDR3 length: 13 residues. Here the CDR3 reads CASSYGTGAEQYF. In DNA form, the CDR3 reads TGTGCCAGCAGTTACGGGACAGGGGCCGAGCAGTACTTC.

This rearrangement joins TRBV2 to TRBJ1-2; 7 positions match TRBD1. The J segment lost 5 bases and the V segment lost 0 bases, leaving 12 bases of the junction unmatched. The CDR3 has 17 residues. Germline V gene lookup returns CDR1 SNHLY and CDR2 FYNNEI. Here the CDR3 reads CASSEAPGQPDRYGYTF. The CDR3 nucleotides read TGTGCCAGCAGTGAAGCACCGGGACAGCCGGACCGATATGGCTACACCTTC.

This sequence joins TRBV29-1 and TRBJ1-2; 8 bases align to TRBD1. CDR3 size: 13 residues. CDR1 is SQVTM and CDR2 is ANQGSEA in the germline V gene. V shed 3 bases and J 5 bases; nucleotides not matched to a gene: 5. In DNA, the CDR3 is TGCAGCGTTGAGCCGACAGGGGTATATGGCTACACCTTC. Protein: CSVEPTGVYGYTF.

The gene calls are TRBV11-2 and TRBJ2-7; 7 nucleotides agree with TRBD1. CDR3 size: 16 residues. Germline CDR1 SGHAT, CDR2 FQNNGV. V shed 1 base and J 3 bases; nucleotides not matched to a gene: 9. The CDR3 protein is CASSLGVLGTDYEQYF. The CDR3 DNA follows: TGTGCCAGCAGCTTAGGGGTTTTGGGGACAGACTACGAGCAGTACTTC. Based on the CDR3 plus reference TRBV11-2 and TRBJ2-7, the full variable domain is EAGVAQSPRYKIIEKRQSVAFWCNPISGHATLYWYQQILGQGPKLLIQFQNNGVVDDSQLPKDRFSAERLKGVDSTLKIQPAKLEDSAVYLCASSLGVLGTDYEQYFGPGTRLTVT.

For the CDR3, the DNA is TGTGCCAGCAGCTTAGTCCGGCGGGAGGGAGCTTTCTTT. The encoded protein is CASSLVRREGAFF. The J gene is TRBJ1-1, the V gene TRBV11-2; D unclear. Germline CDR1 SGHAT, CDR2 FQNNGV. The V and J ends lost 1 base and 10 bases respectively, with 13 bases between them. The CDR3 extends over 13 amino acids.

The rearrangement links TRBV11-3 to TRBJ2-1; the match to TRBD1 covers 9 bases. Germline V gene data show CDR1 as SGHNT and CDR2 as YENEEA. The CDR3 sequence is 15 residues long. V lost 1 base to trimming and J lost 13 bases; unmatched junction nucleotides: 11. The CDR3 reads CASSLGLSGQGIQFF. In DNA, the CDR3 is TGTGCCAGCAGCTTAGGACTTTCGGGACAGGGTATTCAGTTCTTC.

This chain links TRBV23-1 with TRBJ2-4, with a possible D match to TRBD1 (5 bases). TRBV23-1 is placed among ORFs of uncertain function. Deletions cut 0 bases from V and 4 bases from J, with 13 bases between. CDR3 size: 16 residues. The CDR3 sequence: CASSQSPTGPKNIQYF. Written as DNA, the CDR3 is TGCGCCAGCAGTCAATCTCCTACAGGACCGAAAAACATTCAGTACTTC.

The gene calls are TRBV7-9 and TRBJ2-3; D might be TRBD2 (6 bases). V shed 6 bases and J shed 6 bases, with 16 bases lying between them. The CDR3 has 14 amino acids. CDR1 and CDR2 (germline): SEHNR, FQNEAQ (reference sequence). CDR3 DNA sequence: TGTGCCAGCAGTCTCCTAGTTGGGGGGGATACGCAGTATTTT. This translates into CASSLLVGGDTQYF.

The V call is TRBV18, the J call TRBJ2-6; 8 bases agree with TRBD2. The CDR3 loop spans 16 amino acids. The V gene end was trimmed by 6 bases and the J gene end by 0 bases; junction bases not matched to a gene: 4. Germline CDR1 and CDR2: KGHSH and LQKENI. The CDR3 here is CASSPSGGSGANVLTF. The CDR3 DNA reads as TGTGCCAGCTCGCCGAGCGGGGGCTCTGGGGCCAACGTCCTGACTTTC.

The J gene is TRBJ2-7, the V gene TRBV19, with TRBD2 matching 8 bases. The CDR3 runs 15 residues. Germline loops: CDR1 LNHDA, CDR2 SQIVND (reference sequence). The V segment lost 4 bases and the J segment 4 bases; nucleotides outside the gene matches: 9. The CDR3 nucleotides are TGTGCCAGTAGTACATTAGCGGGGAAGAGTTACGAGCAGTACTTC. It yields the protein CASSTLAGKSYEQYF.

The V call is TRBV5-1, the J call TRBJ1-1; D is perhaps TRBD1 (5 bases). The germline V gene has CDR1 SGHRS and CDR2 YFSETQ. V lost 3 bases and J lost 0, with 6 bases in between. There are 13 residues in the CDR3. The DNA of the CDR3 is TGCGCCAGCAGCTGGGGCCTGAACACTGAAGCTTTCTTT. The encoded protein is CASSWGLNTEAFF. The variable domain in full, with the rest retrieved from reference TRBV5-1 and TRBJ1-1, is KAGVTQTPRYLIKTRGQQVTLSCSPISGHRSVSWYQQTPGQGLQFLFEYFSETQRNKGNFPGRFSGRQFSNSRSEMNVSTLELGDSALYLCASSWGLNTEAFFGQGTRLTVV.

This sequence joins TRBV5-8 and TRBJ1-2, with 9 bases matching TRBD1. Germline loops: CDR1 SGHTS, CDR2 YDEGEE. V gave up 6 bases and J gave up 4 bases; unmatched junction bases: 7. The CDR3 contains 14 residues. CDR3 sequence (DNA): TGTGCCAGCAACCGGGGACAGGGAAGCTATGGCTACACCTTC. This sequence encodes CASNRGQGSYGYTF. Looking up the rest from reference TRBV5-8 and TRBJ1-2 gives the full variable domain: EAGVTQSPTHLIKTRGQQATLRCSPISGHTSVYWYQQALGLGLQFLLWYDEGEERNRGNFPPRFSGRQFPNYSSELNVNALELEDSALYLCASNRGQGSYGYTFGSGTRLTVV.

The chain couples TRBV4-2 to TRBJ2-5, with 11 bases matching TRBD2. The CDR3 is 16 residues long. Germline V CDR1 and CDR2: LGHNA, YNFKEQ. The V gene end was trimmed by 4 bases and the J gene end by 4 bases; junction bases not matched to a gene: 8. CDR3: CASSPRLAGIGETQYF. CDR3 bases: TGTGCCAGCAGCCCACGACTAGCGGGAATTGGAGAGACCCAGTACTTC.